This section outlines one T cell receptor beta chain sequence together with its context. Which antigen it targets is not known. It has no much larger one-base neighbor in the sample; base qualities were not kept. This sample is drawn from a study of blood T cell repertoires in COVID-19 (dated by TCRdb to about 2020). A note on the overall study: Samples from collaborators originated in the United States, Italy and Spain and spanned both the acute and convalescent phases of COVID-19. The material from the prospective study consisted of cDNA or gDNA derived from T cells, B-cell-depleted T cells, or PBMCs. Subjects who had been exposed to COVID-19, were actively infected with it, or had recovered from it provided the deeply sampled blood TCRbeta repertoires that made up the dataset. The repertoires were made available in a free public database intended to serve as a resource for research on the immune response to SARS-CoV-2. Samples were obtained from the ongoing ImmuneRACE study (first 160 participants) and from about 1,300 subjects provided by 6 global collaborators. A de-identified subject ID, COVID-19 status, age in years and sex were almost always included in the sample metadata. Where HLA class I and class II types were available, the types were taken from metadata supplied by the sample provider, not from assay-based typing.

Collaborating institutions collected whole blood in K2EDTA tubes following their own protocols. Collaborator samples were shipped for TCRbeta analysis as frozen whole blood, isolated PBMCs, or DNA extracted from either sample type. What the study reported, not specific to this receptor: Clinical and demographic metadata were provided uncurated, with the amount varying by source and participant.

TCRbeta CDR3 regions were amplified from genomic DNA using the immunoSEQ Assay, a bias-controlled multiplex PCR. The published analysis was carried out like this. The number of nucleated cells in each sample was estimated from the amplification of reference gene primers within the assay. To quantify the absolute abundance of each unique TCRbeta CDR3 rearrangement, sequence reads were collapsed and filtered. For each sample, productive Simpson clonality was calculated as the square root of Simpson's diversity index over productive rearrangements. This is the immuneACCESS table as TCRdb keeps it, with only in-frame sequences that have V and J called. A part of the clones is gone; compared with another copy, unresolved V genes explain less than half, and the rest is unexplained. That table is the source of V, J and clone size, and D and trimming were worked out from the DNA. This sample lists 210,000 or so clones; 75% to 90% were detected once. The ten largest clonotypes hold around 5.1% of the sample.

V is reduced by 2 bases and J by 2 bases, leaving a spacing of 12 bases between them. According to the germline V gene, CDR1 reads MNHEY and CDR2 reads SVGAGI. The CDR3 numbers 15 residues from cysteine through phenylalanine. The read is trimmed to its CDR3 DNA, 45 bases read in frame from base 1. Here the chain combines TRBV6-5 and TRBJ1-2; TRBD1 might be the D gene, on 6 matching bases. This sequence was found in a human donor in a cohort sampled during active COVID-19. Sample: peripheral blood. The CDR3 amino acid sequence is: CASSYGGAGNYGYTF. The nucleotides read TGTGCCAGCAGTTACGGGGGGGCGGGAAACTATGGCTACACCTTC.